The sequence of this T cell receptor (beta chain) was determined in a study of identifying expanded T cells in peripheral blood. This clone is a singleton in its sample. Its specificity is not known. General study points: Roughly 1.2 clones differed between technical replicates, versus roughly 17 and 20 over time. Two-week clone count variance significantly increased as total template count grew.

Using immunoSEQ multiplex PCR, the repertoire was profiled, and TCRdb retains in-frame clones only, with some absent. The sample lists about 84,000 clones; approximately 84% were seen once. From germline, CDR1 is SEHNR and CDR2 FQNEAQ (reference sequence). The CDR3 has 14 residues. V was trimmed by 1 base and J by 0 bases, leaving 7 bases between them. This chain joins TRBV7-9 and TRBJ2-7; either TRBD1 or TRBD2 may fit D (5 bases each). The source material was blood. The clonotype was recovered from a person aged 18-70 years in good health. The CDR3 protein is CASSLGGNSYEQYF. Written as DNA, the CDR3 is TGTGCCAGCAGCTTAGGGGGGAACTCCTACGAGCAGTACTTC.